The T cell receptor (beta chain) described here comes from a study of early T cells in non-severe SARS-CoV-2 infection. Study as a whole: Chains stayed unpaired after sequencing of bulk RNA from unsorted whole blood.

V shed 2 bases and J shed 1 base, with 11 bases lying between them. The CDR3 spans 15 residues. Germline V gene data show CDR1 as LNHNV and CDR2 as YYDKDF (reference sequence). This clonotype was observed a few times. Its matching antigen is unknown. Attachment of unique molecular identifiers was made to individual cDNA molecules. One entry per CDR3 protein results from TCRdb running MiXCR on the 5' RACE reads. The sample holds tens of thousands of distinct CDR3 sequences, approximately 5.2% seen once. Study-wide results and caveats: Private and CD4 specificities were missed by VDJdb matching, which favored anti-spike CD8 responses.

V is TRBV15 and J is TRBJ1-1, with a weak D call TRBD1 (6 bases). Sequencing used whole blood. This receptor was taken from an adult who was a healthcare worker with PCR-confirmed SARS-CoV-2 infection or an uninfected control (not recorded which). The CDR3 is CATSRKSQGNTEAFF. CDR3 bases: TGTGCCACCAGCAGAAAATCACAGGGGAACACTGAAGCTTTCTTT.